This passage covers 11 T cell receptor beta chains from one sample sequenced in a study of shared clonotypes between healthy human individuals. This table comes from immunoSEQ multiplex PCR, and its TCRdb copy is limited to in-frame clones, with some not included. The sample includes 650,000 to 800,000 clones, roughly two thirds of them seen just once. The sequencing input was memory CD4+ T cells sorted from blood. The subset was: CD45RA-negative fraction. These receptors all stem from a woman younger than 45 in good health.

This clone occurred a few times. The chain is built from TRBV15 and TRBJ1-2; the D is unclear. V was trimmed by 0 bases and J by 4 bases, leaving 6 bases between them. Per the germline V gene, CDR1 is LNHNV and CDR2 is YYDKDF (reference sequence). The CDR3 consists of 13 residues. The CDR3 is CATSRDRIYGYTF. In DNA form, the CDR3 reads TGTGCCACCAGCAGAGATCGGATCTATGGCTACACCTTC.

This chain connects TRBV28 to TRBJ1-2; D perhaps matches TRBD1 (5 bases). CDR1 and CDR2 (germline): MDHEN, SYDVKM. V gave up 5 bases and J gave up 4 bases, with 14 bases separating them. CDR3 length: 14 amino acids. CDR3 DNA: TGTGCCAGCAGTATCCCCAGGGTTGTCTATGGCTACACCTTC. Protein: CASSIPRVVYGYTF.

The table lists this clone with a few counts. This rearrangement joins TRBV2 to TRBJ1-2; 7 bases fit TRBD1. Germline V gene sequence: CDR1 SNHLY, CDR2 FYNNEI. The CDR3 has 14 residues. V was clipped by 3 bases and J by 4 bases; unmatched bases: 5. In nucleotides, the CDR3 is TGTGCCAGCAGTGACCCGGACAGGTTCTATGGCTACACCTTC. Its protein is CASSDPDRFYGYTF.

CDR3 in amino acids: CASSLAGGTYYEQYF. For the CDR3, the DNA is TGTGCCAGCAGCTTGGCGGGCGGGACTTACTACGAGCAGTACTTC. V usage is TRBV5-4 and J usage is TRBJ2-7; a weak D match, TRBD2 (6 bases). CDR1 is SGHNT, CDR2 YYREEE, per germline (reference sequence). This CDR3 is built from 15 residues. V was clipped by 0 bases and J by 3 bases, with 13 bases between them.

V usage is TRBV29-1 and J usage is TRBJ2-1; 9 nucleotides line up with TRBD1. V gave up 6 bases and J gave up 0 bases; unmatched junction bases: 3. Per the germline V gene, CDR1 is SQVTM and CDR2 is ANQGSEA. This CDR3 comprises 14 residues. CDR3 amino acids: CSVRDRDSYNEQFF. The CDR3 coding sequence is TGCAGCGTAAGGGACAGGGACTCCTACAATGAGCAGTTCTTC.

Worth noting for this clone: This same CDR3 is encoded by further DNA sequences in the sample. The rearrangement uses TRBV2 and TRBJ2-3; D unresolved. This CDR3 contains 11 residues. The germline gives CDR1 SNHLY, CDR2 FYNNEI. V lost 4 bases to trimming and J lost 5 bases, with 4 bases between them. The CDR3 sequence is CASSAKDTQYF. The CDR3 DNA follows: TGTGCCAGCAGTGCAAAAGATACGCAGTATTTT.

The chain uses TRBV19 and TRBJ1-1; 9 bases are shared with TRBD1. J gave up 14 bases and V 5 bases, and 6 bases lay outside the gene matches. The V gene's germline CDR1 is LNHDA and CDR2 SQIVND (reference sequence). The CDR3 has 11 residues. This CDR3 is CASSPGTGRFF. CDR3 nucleotides: TGTGCCAGTAGTCCCGGGACAGGGAGATTCTTT.

This clone has a count of ten or more. V gene TRBV27 combines with J gene TRBJ1-1; D perhaps matches TRBD1 (6 bases). Germline-derived CDR1 and CDR2 are MNHEY and SMNVEV (reference sequence). The V end lost 3 bases, the J end lost 1 base, and 12 bases lay between the germline ends. The CDR3 consists of 15 residues. In DNA form, the CDR3 reads TGTGCCAGCAGTTTCCAGGGAGGGGGGAACACTGAAGCTTTCTTT. This codes for CASSFQGGGNTEAFF.

The V call is TRBV5-1, the J call TRBJ2-3; D gene unclear. Per the germline V gene, CDR1 is SGHRS and CDR2 is YFSETQ. Trimming pared 7 bases from V and 5 bases from J, leaving 14 bases between. The length of the CDR3 is 13 residues. CDR3 sequence: CASQSGVKDTQYF. The CDR3 coding sequence is TGCGCCAGCCAGTCTGGCGTGAAAGATACGCAGTATTTT.

This clone was seen only a few times. V is TRBV28 and J is TRBJ2-5, with D perhaps TRBD1 (6 bases). CDR1 is MDHEN, CDR2 SYDVKM, per germline. This CDR3 is built from 14 residues. The V and J ends lost 10 bases and 1 base respectively, with 16 bases between them. This chain's CDR3 is CATTPTGRQETQYF. In nucleotides, the CDR3 is TGTGCCACCACACCGACAGGTCGCCAAGAGACCCAGTACTTC.

This clone was seen a few times. J is TRBJ1-5 and V is TRBV5-1, with D possibly being TRBD1 (6 bases). CDR3 size: 15 residues. V gave up 0 bases and J gave up 1 base, with 8 bases separating them. Germline CDR1 and CDR2: SGHRS and YFSETQ. CDR3 bases: TGCGCCAGCAGCTTGGAAGGGACAAGCAATCAGCCCCAGCATTTT. Translation gives CASSLEGTSNQPQHF. The full variable domain, completed using reference TRBV5-1 and TRBJ1-5, is KAGVTQTPRYLIKTRGQQVTLSCSPISGHRSVSWYQQTPGQGLQFLFEYFSETQRNKGNFPGRFSGRQFSNSRSEMNVSTLELGDSALYLCASSLEGTSNQPQHFGDGTRLSIL.